This T cell receptor beta chain was identified in a study of blood T cell repertoires in COVID-19. Study summary: Sites in the United States, Italy and Spain provided acute and convalescent COVID-19 samples. From T cells, B-cell-depleted T cells, or PBMCs came the material, which was cDNA or gDNA.

Followed longitudinally, the Seattle patients had been enrolled during active infection. Germline V CDR1 and CDR2: LGHNA, YNFKEQ. V dropped 4 bases and J dropped 6; count of bases not matched to a gene: 10. CDR3 length: 16 residues. Original processing methods: How many nucleated cells were present was estimated from reference gene primer amplification. Libraries were prepared by immunoSEQ multiplex PCR; TCRdb keeps only in-frame clonotypes and omits some of them. The DNA gave D and trimming, while V, J and clone size come from that table. The table has fewer than 300,000 clones, 91% seen once; the top ten hold around 2.6%.

The genes are TRBV4-2 and TRBJ2-3; 10 nucleotides line up with TRBD2. The sample comprised peripheral blood. The receptor was derived from a young adult with COVID-19, enrolled during active disease. For the CDR3, the DNA is TGTGCCAGCAGCCTGACGTTACTAGCGGGAAGGGATACGCAGTATTTT. It codes for CASSLTLLAGRDTQYF.